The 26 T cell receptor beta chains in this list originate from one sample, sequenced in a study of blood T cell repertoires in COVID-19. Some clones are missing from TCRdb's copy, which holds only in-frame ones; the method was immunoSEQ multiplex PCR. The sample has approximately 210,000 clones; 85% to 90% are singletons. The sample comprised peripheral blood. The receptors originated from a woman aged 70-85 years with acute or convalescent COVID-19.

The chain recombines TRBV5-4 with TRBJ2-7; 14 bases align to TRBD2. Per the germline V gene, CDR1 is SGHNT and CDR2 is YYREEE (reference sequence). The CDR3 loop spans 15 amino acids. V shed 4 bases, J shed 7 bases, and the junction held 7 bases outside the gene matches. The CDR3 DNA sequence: TGTGCCAGCAGCCCGACTAGCGGGGGGGCCGGGGAGCAGTACTTC. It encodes CASSPTSGGAGEQYF.

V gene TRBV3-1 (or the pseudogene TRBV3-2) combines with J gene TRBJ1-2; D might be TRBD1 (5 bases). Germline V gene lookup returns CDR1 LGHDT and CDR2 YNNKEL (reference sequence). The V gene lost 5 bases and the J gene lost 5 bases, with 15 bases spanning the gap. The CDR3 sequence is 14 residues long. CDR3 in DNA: TGTGCCAGCAGCGCCCAAGGGGTCAGGTATGGCTACACCTTC. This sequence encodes CASSAQGVRYGYTF.

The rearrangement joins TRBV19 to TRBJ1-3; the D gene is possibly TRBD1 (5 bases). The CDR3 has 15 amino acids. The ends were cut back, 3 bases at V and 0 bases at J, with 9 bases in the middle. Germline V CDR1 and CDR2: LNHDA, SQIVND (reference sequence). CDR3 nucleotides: TGTGCCAGTAGTATGAGACAGAGCTCTGGAAACACCATATATTTT. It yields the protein CASSMRQSSGNTIYF.

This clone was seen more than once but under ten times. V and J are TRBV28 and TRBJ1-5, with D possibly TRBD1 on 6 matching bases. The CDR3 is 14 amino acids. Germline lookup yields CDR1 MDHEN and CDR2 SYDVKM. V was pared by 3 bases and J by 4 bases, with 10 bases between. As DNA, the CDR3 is TGTGCCAGCAGTTTCCGGGACACAAATCAGCCCCAGCATTTT. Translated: CASSFRDTNQPQHF.

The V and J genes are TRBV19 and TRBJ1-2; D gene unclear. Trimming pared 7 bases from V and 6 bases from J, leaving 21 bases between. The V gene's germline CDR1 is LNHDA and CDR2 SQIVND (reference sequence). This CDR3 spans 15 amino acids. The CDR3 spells CASKPGGQAFDGYTF. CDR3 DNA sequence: TGTGCCAGTAAGCCCGGCGGGCAGGCCTTTGATGGCTACACCTTC.

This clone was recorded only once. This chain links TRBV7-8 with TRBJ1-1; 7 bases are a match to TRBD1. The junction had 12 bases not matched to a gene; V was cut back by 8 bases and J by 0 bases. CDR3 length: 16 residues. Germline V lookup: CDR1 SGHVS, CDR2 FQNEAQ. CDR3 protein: CASSVVLGQMNTEAFF. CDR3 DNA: TGTGCCAGCTCTGTTGTTTTGGGACAGATGAACACTGAAGCTTTCTTT.

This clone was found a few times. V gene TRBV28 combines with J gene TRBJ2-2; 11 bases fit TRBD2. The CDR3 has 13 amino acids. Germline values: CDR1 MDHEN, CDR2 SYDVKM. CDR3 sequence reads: CACGTSGTGELFF. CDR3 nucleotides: TGTGCTTGCGGGACTAGCGGCACCGGGGAGCTGTTTTTT.

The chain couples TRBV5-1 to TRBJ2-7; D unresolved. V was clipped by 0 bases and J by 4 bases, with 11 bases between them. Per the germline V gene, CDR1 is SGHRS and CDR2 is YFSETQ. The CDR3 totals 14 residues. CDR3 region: CASSLEPGLYEQYF. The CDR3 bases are TGCGCCAGCAGCTTGGAACCAGGATTGTACGAGCAGTACTTC.

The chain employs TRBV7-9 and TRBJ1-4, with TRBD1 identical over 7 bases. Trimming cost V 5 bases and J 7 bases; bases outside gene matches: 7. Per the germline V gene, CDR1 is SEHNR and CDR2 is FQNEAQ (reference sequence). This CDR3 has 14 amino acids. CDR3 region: CASSRSRQGEKLFF. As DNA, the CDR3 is TGTGCCAGCAGCCGTAGCCGACAGGGTGAAAAACTGTTTTTT.

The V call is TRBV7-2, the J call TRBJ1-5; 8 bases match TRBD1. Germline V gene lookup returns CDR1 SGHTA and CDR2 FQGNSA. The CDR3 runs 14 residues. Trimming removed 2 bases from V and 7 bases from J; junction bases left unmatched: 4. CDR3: CASSLLQGVQPQHF. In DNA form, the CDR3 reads TGTGCCAGCAGCTTATTACAGGGGGTCCAGCCCCAGCATTTT.

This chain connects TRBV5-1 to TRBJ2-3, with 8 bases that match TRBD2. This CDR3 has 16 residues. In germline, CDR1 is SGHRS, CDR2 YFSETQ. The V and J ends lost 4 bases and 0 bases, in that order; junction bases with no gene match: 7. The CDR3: CASSPNPSGSTDTQYF. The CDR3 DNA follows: TGCGCCAGCAGCCCAAACCCTAGCGGGAGCACAGATACGCAGTATTTT.

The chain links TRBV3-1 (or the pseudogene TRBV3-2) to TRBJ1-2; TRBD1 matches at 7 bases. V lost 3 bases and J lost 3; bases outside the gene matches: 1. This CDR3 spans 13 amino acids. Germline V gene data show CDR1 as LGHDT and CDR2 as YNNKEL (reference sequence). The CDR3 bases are TGTGCCAGCAGCCAGGGGACAGACTATGGCTACACCTTC. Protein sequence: CASSQGTDYGYTF.

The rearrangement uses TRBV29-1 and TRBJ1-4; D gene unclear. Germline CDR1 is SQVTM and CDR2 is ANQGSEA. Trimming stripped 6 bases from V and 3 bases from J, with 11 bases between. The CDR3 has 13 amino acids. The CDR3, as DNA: TGCAGCGTGGTCCGGGATGCTAATGAAAAACTGTTTTTT. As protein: CSVVRDANEKLFF. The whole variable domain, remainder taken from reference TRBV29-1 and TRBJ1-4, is SAVISQKPSRDICQRGTSLTIQCQVDSQVTMMFWYRQQPGQSLTLIATANQGSEATYESGFVIDKFPISRPNLTFSTLTVSNMSPEDSSIYLCSVVRDANEKLFFGSGTQLSVL.

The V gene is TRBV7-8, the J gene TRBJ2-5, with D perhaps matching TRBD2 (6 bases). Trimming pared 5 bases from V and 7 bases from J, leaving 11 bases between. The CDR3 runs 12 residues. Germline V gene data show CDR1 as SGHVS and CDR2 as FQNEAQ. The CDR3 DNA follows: TGTGCCAGCAGCCGGGACGGGGGGACCCAGTACTTC. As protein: CASSRDGGTQYF.

The CDR3 loop is CASSLLREAEQYF. Here the CDR3 DNA reads TGTGCCAGCAGCTTGTTGCGGGAGGCCGAGCAGTACTTC. This sequence joins TRBV7-2 and TRBJ2-7; 8 bases line up with TRBD2. Per the germline V gene, CDR1 is SGHTA and CDR2 is FQGNSA. The V segment lost 3 bases and the J segment 6 bases; nucleotides outside the gene matches: 4. CDR3 length: 13 amino acids.

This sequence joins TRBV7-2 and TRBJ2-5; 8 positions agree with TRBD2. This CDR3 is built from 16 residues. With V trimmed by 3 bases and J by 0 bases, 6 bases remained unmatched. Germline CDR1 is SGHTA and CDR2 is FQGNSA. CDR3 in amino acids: CASSLGGGLYQETQYF. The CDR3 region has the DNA TGTGCCAGCAGCTTGGGCGGGGGGCTGTACCAAGAGACCCAGTACTTC.

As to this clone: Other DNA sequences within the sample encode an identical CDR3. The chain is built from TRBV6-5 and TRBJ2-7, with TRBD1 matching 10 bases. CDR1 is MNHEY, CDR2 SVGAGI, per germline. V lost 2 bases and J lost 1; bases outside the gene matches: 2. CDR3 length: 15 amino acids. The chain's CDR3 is CASSYRDRGSYEQYF. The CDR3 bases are TGTGCCAGCAGTTACCGGGACAGGGGATCCTACGAGCAGTACTTC.

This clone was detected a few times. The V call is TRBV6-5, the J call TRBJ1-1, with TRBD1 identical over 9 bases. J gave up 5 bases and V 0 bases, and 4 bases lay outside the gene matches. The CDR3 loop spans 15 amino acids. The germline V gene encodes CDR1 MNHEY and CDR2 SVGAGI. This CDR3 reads CASSYSGQGGTEAFF. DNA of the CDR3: TGTGCCAGCAGTTACTCGGGACAGGGTGGGACTGAAGCTTTCTTT.

DNA of the CDR3: TGTGCCAGCAGCAGGGACAGCGGTGGTGGCTACACCTTC. It specifies CASSRDSGGGYTF. V gene TRBV16 combines with J gene TRBJ1-2, with 7 positions matching TRBD1. Germline loops: CDR1 KGHSY, CDR2 FQNENV. V shed 5 bases, J shed 7 bases, and the junction held 7 bases outside the gene matches. The CDR3 runs 13 residues.

The CDR3 DNA reads as TGTGCCAGCAGCGCGAGAGAGGGTGCCGGAAACACCATATATTTT. Protein: CASSAREGAGNTIYF. The V and J genes are TRBV7-6 and TRBJ1-3; no clear D gene. Looked up from germline, CDR1 is SGHVS and CDR2 is FNYEAQ. This CDR3 region has 15 residues. Trimming stripped 5 bases from V and 4 bases from J, with 15 bases between. Variable domain in full (rest from reference TRBV7-6 and TRBJ1-3): GAGVSQSPRYKVTKRGQDVALRCDPISGHVSLYWYRQALGQGPEFLTYFNYEAQQDKSGLPNDRFSAERPEGSISTLTIQRTEQRDSAMYRCASSAREGAGNTIYFGEGSWLTVV.

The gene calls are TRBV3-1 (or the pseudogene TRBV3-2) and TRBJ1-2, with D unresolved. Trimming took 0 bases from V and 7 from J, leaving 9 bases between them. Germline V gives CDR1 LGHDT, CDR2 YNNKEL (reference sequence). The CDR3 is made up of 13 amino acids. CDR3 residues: CASSQDLIPGYTF. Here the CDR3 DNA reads TGTGCCAGCAGCCAAGACCTAATTCCTGGCTACACCTTC.

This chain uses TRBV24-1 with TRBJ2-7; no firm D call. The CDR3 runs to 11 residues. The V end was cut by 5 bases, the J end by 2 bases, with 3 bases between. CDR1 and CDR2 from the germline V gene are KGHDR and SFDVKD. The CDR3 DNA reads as TGTGCCACCAGTGCTGCCTACGAGCAGTACTTC. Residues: CATSAAYEQYF.

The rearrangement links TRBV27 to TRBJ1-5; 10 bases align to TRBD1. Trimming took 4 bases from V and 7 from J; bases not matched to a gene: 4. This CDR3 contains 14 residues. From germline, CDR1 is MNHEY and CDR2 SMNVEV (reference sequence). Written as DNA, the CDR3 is TGTGCCAGCAGTTGGGGACAGGGGACCCAGCCCCAGCATTTT. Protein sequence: CASSWGQGTQPQHF.

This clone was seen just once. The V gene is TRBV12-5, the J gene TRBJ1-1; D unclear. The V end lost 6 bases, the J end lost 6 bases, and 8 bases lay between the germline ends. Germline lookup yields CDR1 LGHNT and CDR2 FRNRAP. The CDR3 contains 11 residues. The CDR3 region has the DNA TGTGCTAGTGGCCTCCTCTCTGAAGCTTTCTTT. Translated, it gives CASGLLSEAFF.

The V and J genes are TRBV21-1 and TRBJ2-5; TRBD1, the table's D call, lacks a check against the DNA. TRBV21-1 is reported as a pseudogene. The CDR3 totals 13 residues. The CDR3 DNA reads TGTGCCAGCGTGCACAGGGCAGGAGAGACCCAGTACTTC. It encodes CASVHRAGETQYF.

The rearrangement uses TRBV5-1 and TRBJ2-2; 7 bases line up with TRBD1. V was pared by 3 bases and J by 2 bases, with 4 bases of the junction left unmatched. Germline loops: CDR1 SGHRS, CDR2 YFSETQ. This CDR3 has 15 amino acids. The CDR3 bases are TGCGCCAGCAGCTATGGGGACAGCAACACCGGGGAGCTGTTTTTT. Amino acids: CASSYGDSNTGELFF.